Each of the 28 T cell receptor beta chains below was sequenced from the same sample in a study of response to subunit inactivated influenza vaccine. TCRdb reanalysed the RT-PCR reads using MiXCR and keeps one entry per CDR3 protein. The sample carries about 800,000 distinct CDR3 sequences, 21% recorded once. Sequencing was performed on PBMCs from blood, taken around 5 days after vaccination. Receptor source: a man between 50 and 59 years old who received an inactivated influenza vaccine.

This clonotype turned up a few times. The rearrangement uses TRBV5-1 and TRBJ1-1; tentative D call: TRBD1 (6 bases). Trimming left V 5 bases short and J 8 bases short, with 13 bases between. The CDR3 runs to 12 residues. Germline CDR1 reads SGHRS; CDR2 reads YFSETQ. Here the CDR3 reads CASSDGTTEAFF. CDR3 coding DNA: TGCGCCAGCAGTGATGGGACAACCGAAGCTTTCTTT.

Many counts were recorded for this clonotype. The chain employs TRBV5-1 and TRBJ1-6; 8 bases fit TRBD1. This CDR3 has 15 amino acids. V lost 4 bases, J lost 8 bases, and 8 bases stayed unmatched. Germline lookup yields CDR1 SGHRS and CDR2 YFSETQ. Written as DNA, the CDR3 is TGCGCCAGCAGCCCGACAGGGGCCAAACATTCACCCCTCCACTTT. Its protein product is CASSPTGAKHSPLHF.

This clonotype was seen only a few times. The chain employs TRBV6-5 and TRBJ2-3; the D is unclear. The germline V gene encodes CDR1 MNHEY and CDR2 SVGAGI. CDR3 length: 15 residues. V dropped 0 bases and J dropped 5 bases, with 12 bases sitting between them. CDR3 protein: CASSYSMVRRDTQYF. The CDR3 bases are TGTGCCAGCAGTTACTCGATGGTCCGGAGAGATACGCAGTATTTT.

This clonotype was seen more than once but under ten times. The chain links TRBV2 to TRBJ2-5; D gene unclear. This CDR3 comprises 13 residues. Looked up from germline, CDR1 is SNHLY and CDR2 is FYNNEI. V was cut by 2 bases and J by 7 bases, with 11 bases left in between. The CDR3: CASSEMSIATQYF. In DNA, the CDR3 is TGTGCCAGCAGTGAAATGAGCATAGCGACCCAGTACTTC.

CDR3 coding DNA: TGTGCCAGCAGCTTTTCGCCTTGGGGTTCATCTAGCACAGATACGCAGTATTTT. Its translation: CASSFSPWGSSSTDTQYF. This rearrangement joins TRBV7-6 to TRBJ2-3; D call uncertain. In germline, CDR1 is SGHVS, CDR2 FNYEAQ. Trimming pared 3 bases from V and 0 bases from J, leaving 19 bases between. The CDR3 is made up of 18 amino acids.

This clonotype was counted between two and nine times. The chain combines TRBV2 with TRBJ2-2; 8 nucleotides agree with TRBD1. The CDR3 covers 15 residues. The germline CDR1 and CDR2 sequences are SNHLY and FYNNEI. With 7 bases clipped from V and 5 bases from J, the junction kept 9 bases outside the gene matches. Written as DNA, the CDR3 is TGTGCCAGCAAAAAGAGGACAGGGTCAACCGGGGAGCTGTTTTTT. This sequence encodes CASKKRTGSTGELFF.

J is TRBJ2-1 and V is TRBV20-1; no firm D call. Trimming removed 4 bases from V and 2 bases from J, with 12 bases in between. CDR3 length equals 14 residues. The germline CDR1 and CDR2 sequences are DFQATT and SNEGSKA (reference sequence). The CDR3 sequence is CSAKRRQAYNEQFF. For the CDR3, the DNA is TGCAGTGCTAAACGGCGGCAGGCCTACAATGAGCAGTTCTTC.

The rearrangement links TRBV20-1 to TRBJ2-7, with 7 bases fitting TRBD2. Germline V lookup: CDR1 DFQATT, CDR2 SNEGSKA (reference sequence). Trimming took 2 bases from V and 3 from J; bases not matched to a gene: 7. CDR3 length equals 14 residues. The chain's CDR3 is CSARSPAGVYEQYF. In DNA form, the CDR3 reads TGCAGTGCTAGATCCCCGGCGGGAGTCTACGAGCAGTACTTC.

This clonotype was detected a few times. The chain joins TRBV9 to TRBJ2-5; the match to TRBD2 covers 8 bases. The V and J ends lost 5 bases and 0 bases, in that order; junction bases with no gene match: 9. The CDR3 is 16 residues long. The germline V gene has CDR1 SGDLS and CDR2 YYNGEE. CDR3 protein: CASSSRRRGDQETQYF. In DNA, the CDR3 is TGTGCCAGCAGTTCCAGAAGGCGGGGGGACCAAGAGACCCAGTACTTC. Together with reference TRBV9 and TRBJ2-5, the CDR3 gives the full variable domain: DSGVTQTPKHLITATGQRVTLRCSPRSGDLSVYWYQQSLDQGLQFLIQYYNGEERAKGNILERFSAQQFPDLHSELNLSSLELGDSALYFCASSSRRRGDQETQYFGPGTRLLVL.

The J gene is TRBJ2-7, the V gene TRBV20-1, with 9 positions matching TRBD2. The V gene end was trimmed by 4 bases and the J gene end by 0 bases; junction bases not matched to a gene: 7. Germline V CDR1 and CDR2: DFQATT, SNEGSKA (reference sequence). The CDR3 runs to 15 residues. CDR3 bases: TGCAGTGCTACCTCTCGTAGCGGGAGCTCCTACGAGCAGTACTTC. This gives the protein CSATSRSGSSYEQYF.

The rearrangement links TRBV5-1 to TRBJ2-3, with a tentative D call TRBD1 (6 bases). The ends were cut back, 4 bases at V and 5 bases at J, with 17 bases in the middle. Germline V gene sequence: CDR1 SGHRS, CDR2 YFSETQ. CDR3 size: 15 residues. DNA of the CDR3: TGCGCCAGCAGCGCCGGACAGTGGCCCTTAGATACGCAGTATTTT. It is translated as CASSAGQWPLDTQYF.

This clonotype is a singleton in its sample. The chain recombines TRBV3-1 with TRBJ2-2; perhaps TRBD1 as D (5 bases). The CDR3 is 16 residues long. Germline loops: CDR1 LGHDT, CDR2 YNNKEL (reference sequence). Trimming left V 1 base short and J 2 bases short, with 11 bases between. The CDR3: CASSQVLGANTGELFF. The CDR3 bases are TGTGCCAGCAGCCAAGTTTTAGGGGCAAACACCGGGGAGCTGTTTTTT.

This clonotype has only a few counts. This chain connects TRBV24-1 to TRBJ2-1; D is perhaps TRBD2 (5 bases). The CDR3 is 15 residues long. Germline CDR1 is KGHDR and CDR2 is SFDVKD. V shed 5 bases and J shed 0 bases, with 10 bases lying between them. In nucleotides, the CDR3 is TGTGCCACCAGTGGCGGGTCGAGCTCCTACAATGAGCAGTTCTTC. This encodes CATSGGSSSYNEQFF.

The chain joins TRBV7-9 to TRBJ1-4; no clear D. The CDR3 is made up of 15 amino acids. Between the trimmed V and J ends, which lost 5 bases and 7 bases, there was a span of 17 bases. Germline CDR1 is SEHNR and CDR2 is FQNEAQ (reference sequence). CDR3 in DNA: TGTGCCAGCAGCCTATTACCGGGGTTGGGTGAAAAACTGTTTTTT. Translation gives CASSLLPGLGEKLFF.

This clonotype was counted only a few times. The rearrangement joins TRBV20-1 to TRBJ1-6; 7 positions agree with TRBD1. The CDR3 runs 20 residues. Germline V gene lookup returns CDR1 DFQATT and CDR2 SNEGSKA (reference sequence). The V gene end was trimmed by 4 bases and the J gene end by 6 bases; junction bases not matched to a gene: 24. The CDR3 here is CSATHRDSAPGVVFNSPLHF. CDR3 DNA sequence: TGCAGTGCTACCCACCGGGACAGTGCCCCCGGAGTGGTTTTTAATTCACCCCTCCACTTT.

The chain recombines TRBV6-2 or TRBV6-3 with TRBJ1-5; the D is unclear. Germline CDR1 reads MNHEY; CDR2 reads SVGEGT. The CDR3 totals 14 residues. Between the trimmed V and J ends, which lost 2 bases and 5 bases, there was a span of 10 bases. CDR3 nucleotides: TGTGCCAGCAGTTACAGCCTACGGCATCAGCCCCAGCATTTT. This codes for CASSYSLRHQPQHF.

In its sample, this clonotype was seen a few times. The gene calls are TRBV10-3 and TRBJ2-4, with D hard to call. This CDR3 region has 11 residues. Trimming removed 3 bases at V and 8 bases at J, with 5 bases between. Germline CDR1 ENHRY, CDR2 SYGVKD. Written as DNA, the CDR3 is TGTGCCATCAGTGAAGGCGACATTCAGTACTTC. Protein: CAISEGDIQYF.

CDR3 amino acids: CSAVRSGTWEQYF. The CDR3 nucleotides read TGCAGTGCGGTACGTAGCGGGACCTGGGAGCAGTACTTC. The V and J genes are TRBV20-1 and TRBJ2-7; 8 bases line up with TRBD2. Germline trimming cut 6 bases from V and 7 bases from J; bases unmatched to any gene: 11. This CDR3 has 13 residues. Germline lookup yields CDR1 DFQATT and CDR2 SNEGSKA (reference sequence).

This clonotype occurred a few times. V usage is TRBV28 and J usage is TRBJ2-1, with 7 bases aligning to TRBD2. The CDR3 runs 16 residues. Germline CDR1 MDHEN, CDR2 SYDVKM. The ends lost 2 bases at V and 9 bases at J; junction bases unmatched: 13. The CDR3 DNA reads TGTGCCAGCAGTTTACTTTCTTGGCGGGAGATCGGTGAGCAGTTCTTC. As protein: CASSLLSWREIGEQFF.

This chain joins TRBV20-1 and TRBJ1-4; D may be TRBD1 (6 bases). The length of the CDR3 is 13 residues. The V gene lost 4 bases and the J gene lost 5 bases, with 11 bases spanning the gap. Germline assignment: CDR1 DFQATT and CDR2 SNEGSKA (reference sequence). CDR3 nucleotides: TGCAGTGCTACCAGGACAGTAAATGAAAAACTGTTTTTT. This encodes CSATRTVNEKLFF.

This clonotype has ten or more counts. The chain employs TRBV4-2 and TRBJ1-4; D might be TRBD1 (5 bases). The germline V gene has CDR1 LGHNA and CDR2 YNFKEQ. Trimming pared 3 bases from V and 4 bases from J, leaving 27 bases between. The CDR3 has 20 residues. CDR3 nucleotides: TGTGCCAGCAGCCACGCCTACGTCCAGGGTCGCTCTCCCTATAATGAAAAACTGTTTTTT. Translated: CASSHAYVQGRSPYNEKLFF.

CDR3 sequence reads: CSVNGRGDEQFF. The CDR3 region has the DNA TGCAGCGTTAACGGCCGCGGGGATGAGCAGTTCTTC. The J gene is TRBJ2-1, the V gene TRBV29-1; D perhaps matches TRBD2 (6 bases). The V gene lost 5 bases and the J gene lost 8 bases, with 13 bases spanning the gap. The CDR3 runs 12 residues. Germline CDR1 and CDR2: SQVTM and ANQGSEA.

This clonotype turned up a few times. The chain joins TRBV20-1 to TRBJ2-7, with 9 bases identical to TRBD1. The length of the CDR3 is 16 residues. CDR1 is DFQATT, CDR2 SNEGSKA, per germline (reference sequence). Trimming at V came to 0 bases and at J to 0 bases, leaving 6 bases not matched to a gene. The CDR3: CSARDGGQGHSYEQYF. The CDR3 region has the DNA TGCAGTGCTAGAGATGGGGGACAGGGCCACTCCTACGAGCAGTACTTC.

This clonotype was found once. The chain recombines TRBV7-2 with TRBJ2-1; 9 nucleotides line up with TRBD2. With 1 base clipped from V and 9 bases from J, the junction kept 7 bases outside the gene matches. The CDR3 extends over 15 amino acids. The germline CDR1 and CDR2 sequences are SGHTA and FQGNSA. The CDR3 region has the DNA TGTGCCAGCAGCTTAGTTGGCGGGAGGGCCGGTGAGCAGTTCTTC. Its protein product is CASSLVGGRAGEQFF.

This clonotype was counted between two and nine times. The chain is built from TRBV6-5 and TRBJ1-2; D gene unclear. Germline loops: CDR1 MNHEY, CDR2 SVGAGI. The CDR3 is 12 amino acids. Trimming cost V 6 bases and J 11 bases, with 16 bases left between them. CDR3: CASSSTGVRYTF. CDR3 DNA: TGTGCCAGCAGCTCCACCGGGGTCCGGTACACCTTC.

There are a few counts of this clonotype. The chain combines TRBV5-1 with TRBJ2-7, with D possibly being TRBD1 (5 bases). The CDR3 extends over 14 amino acids. The V and J ends lost 5 bases and 0 bases respectively, with 12 bases between them. Germline CDR1 and CDR2: SGHRS and YFSETQ. The CDR3 loop is CASRAGHRSYEQYF. CDR3 in DNA: TGCGCCAGCAGAGCCGGACACCGCTCCTACGAGCAGTACTTC. The entire variable domain, with the rest obtained from reference TRBV5-1 and TRBJ2-7, is as follows: KAGVTQTPRYLIKTRGQQVTLSCSPISGHRSVSWYQQTPGQGLQFLFEYFSETQRNKGNFPGRFSGRQFSNSRSEMNVSTLELGDSALYLCASRAGHRSYEQYFGPGTRLTVT.

The chain joins TRBV28 to TRBJ2-5; D unclear. V was shortened by 8 bases and J by 1 base, with 14 bases between the two germline ends. This CDR3 contains 14 residues. The germline gives CDR1 MDHEN, CDR2 SYDVKM. The CDR3 bases are TGTGCCAGCGTTAATTTTTGGGCCCAAGAGACCCAGTACTTC. Amino acids: CASVNFWAQETQYF.

This chain uses TRBV7-2 with TRBJ2-7; no reliable D call. Germline V gives CDR1 SGHTA, CDR2 FQGNSA. This CDR3 spans 14 amino acids. V was pared by 1 base and J by 3 bases, with 10 bases between. The DNA of the CDR3 is TGTGCCAGCAGCTTAGACAGTAGCCTCTACGAGCAGTACTTC. The encoded protein is CASSLDSSLYEQYF.